This entry features one T cell receptor beta chain sequence. These data come from a study of shared clonotypes between healthy human individuals. Sorted-subset replicate PCRs used approximately 190 ng of genomic DNA. This amount corresponded to 30,000 to 35,000 T cell genomes. In the original processing: From ImmunoSEQ came sequences covering only the junction and carrying no quality scores, so filtering differed. The data were produced by immunoSEQ multiplex PCR, yet TCRdb's version contains in-frame clones alone and is incomplete. From that table come the V and J calls and clone size; the DNA was used to work out D and trimming. The table has roughly 1.5 million clones, 95% to 99% seen once. Per germline, CDR1 ENHRY and CDR2 SYGVKD. Trimming took off 10 bases at V and 0 bases at J, with 17 bases between the two ends. CDR3 length: 15 residues.

The rearrangement joins TRBV10-3 to TRBJ2-3; D might be TRBD2 (6 bases). The receptor was isolated from a man aged 30 to 39 in good health. Sequenced material: naive CD4+ T cells sorted from blood. Subset reported: CD45RA+ positively selected. This chain's CDR3 is CATTPSSESTDTQYF. DNA of the CDR3: TGTGCCACGACCCCTTCTAGCGAGAGCACAGATACGCAGTATTTT.